This paragraph covers one T cell receptor beta chain sequence. Its antigen has not been determined. No qualities accompany the bases; no much larger clone lies one base away. The method behind the library was the immunoSEQ multiplex PCR assay. For the original study's pipeline: A statistical classification framework was developed to diagnose cytomegalovirus status using the catalog of TCR beta chain sequences. TCRdb mirrors the immuneACCESS table, restricted to in-frame sequences. Some clones are absent from its copies; in checked studies, under half trace to an unresolved V gene, and the reason for the others is unknown. D and trimming were read from the DNA, whereas the V and J calls and clone size are those reported in that table. The sample has about 150,000 clones on record, roughly nine tenths of them singletons. The ten largest clones take up about 0.64% of the sample. This sample is drawn from a study of cytomegalovirus exposure and HLA in healthy donors (dated 2017 in TCRdb). As for the study more broadly: According to a later analysis, the roughly 130 validation repertoires were produced on the same platform as the approximately 600 repertoires of the first cohort. High-throughput TCR immunosequencing, statistical association of individual TCRs with disease status, and machine learning were combined to predict cytomegalovirus infection status. The study aimed to test whether cataloging public T cell receptors could reveal signatures of past pathogen exposure. A separate validation cohort of approximately 120 different subjects was used in addition to the roughly 670-subject first cohort. Study-wide conclusions, independent of this receptor: In a later analysis, TCRs clustered in the first cohort were found to also tend to co-occur in the 130 or so validation repertoires, with 85% to 95% of cluster scores above 0. The study gave a list of 150 to 200 TCR beta chains associated with cytomegalovirus. The classifier was reported to diagnose cytomegalovirus status with high specificity and sensitivity in both the original cohort and the validation cohort. It was suggested by the authors that the approach could potentially be generalized to other disease states and immunological phenotypes. While some public TCRs were present in many individuals, most TCR sequences turned up only very rarely across donors. A later analysis had no HLA typing for the validation cohort, so co-occurrence there was scored across all 130 or so repertoires. In vitro tests confirmed that a few of the cytomegalovirus-associated TCR beta chains recognize cytomegalovirus antigens.

The donors were included in the validation cohort of 90 to 150 subjects, a group kept apart from the approximately 670-subject first cohort. Reading the germline V gene gives CDR1 SGHTA and CDR2 FQGNSA. V is cut back by 5 bases and J by 4 bases, with 8 bases in the junction unmatched. The CDR3 holds 15 amino acids from the cysteine to the phenylalanine. This entry keeps only the CDR3 DNA: 45 bases, framed from base 1. Sequencing used PBMCs. The V and J genes are TRBV7-2 and TRBJ2-7; TRBD2 aligns with 10 central bases. This TCR came from a man aged 18 to 30 in good health and CMV-seronegative. The sequenced DNA: TGTGCCAGCAGCACTCTATCTAGCGGGGGTTACGAGCAGTACTTC. Its protein product is CASSTLSSGGYEQYF. Where the CDR3 stops, the reference TRBV7-2 and TRBJ2-7 genes take over; the full variable domain is GAGVSQSPSNKVTEKGKDVELRCDPISGHTALYWYRQSLGQGLEFLIYFQGNSAPDKSGLPSDRFSAERTGGSVSTLTIQRTQQEDSAVYLCASSTLSSGGYEQYFGPGTRLTVT.